This T cell receptor beta chain was found in a study of early stage breast cancer tumors. The wider study: Of about 17 invasive breast tumors, about a dozen were hormone receptor-positive, HER2-negative. Each sample averaged approximately 10-fold read coverage. Points from the study as a whole: Blood repertoires resembled normal breast more than tumor. Tumors had approximately 2.7-fold higher T cell density and higher clonality than adjacent normal breast tissue.

Remarks on this clone: Its specificity is not known.

Some clones are missing from TCRdb's copy, which holds only in-frame ones; the method was immunoSEQ multiplex PCR. Of about 19,000 clones detected, over 70% appear once; the ten largest clones hold about 1.7%. This TCR was sampled from a person between 65 and 79 years old with breast cancer. The specimen was blood.

CDR3 DNA sequence: TGCGCCAGCAGCCAAGAGATGGCAGCGAACACCGGGGAGCTGTTTTTT. Its protein product is CASSQEMAANTGELFF. This chain joins TRBV4-1 and TRBJ2-2, with no clear D. The CDR3 consists of 16 residues. Trimming took off 0 bases at V and 0 bases at J, with 8 bases between the two ends. CDR1 MGHRA and CDR2 YSYEKL come from the germline V gene.